This is a list of T cell receptor beta chains from one sample in a study of T cells after yellow fever vaccination. TCRdb re-called the 5' RACE reads through MiXCR, storing one row per CDR3 protein. This sample has over 100,000 distinct CDR3 sequences, with more than 7.5% found just once. This material consisted of CD8+ T cells sorted from PBMCs, taken 45 days after the yellow fever booster vaccination. These receptors all come from a man aged 25 to 40 who received the YFV17D yellow fever vaccine. The CDR3 runs from the conserved cysteine through the conserved F or W. The D gene is left open where the match is weak. A clone size is listed for some rows: how often the clone was seen (once, few, many), or a class if it is expanded.

>TRBV5-4|.|.|TRBJ2-3
TGTGCCAGCAGCTTGGTTGGCGGGATCACAGATACGCAGTATTTT
CASSLVGGITDTQYF
>TRBV29-1|many|.|TRBJ2-1
TGCAGCGTTGAAGAGGCGGAGTACTTCTTC
CSVEEAEYFF
>TRBV4-1|many|.|TRBJ1-1
TGCGCCAGCAGCCAAGATTTAGGGGACTCGGGAGCTTTCTTT
CASSQDLGDSGAFF
>TRBV15|many|.|TRBJ2-3
TGTGCCACCAGCCCCCATAAGGGGGACGGCACAGATACGCAGTATTTT
CATSPHKGDGTDTQYF
>TRBV15|.|.|TRBJ1-4
TGTGCCACCGAAGACGGCTACCGTAATGAAAAACTGTTTTTT
CATEDGYRNEKLFF
>TRBV11-2|many|TRBD1|TRBJ2-3
TGTGCCAGCAGCTTAGCCAGGGGGAGTACGCAGTATTTT
CASSLARGSTQYF
>TRBV5-1|few|.|TRBJ2-7
TGCGCCAGCAGCCTCCCGGGGGTAAAGGGAACCTACGAGCAGTACTTC
CASSLPGVKGTYEQYF
>TRBV28|.|.|TRBJ2-5
TGTGCCAGCAGTTTCCCCCCCTGGGGGAGGATGGGGCAAGAGACCCAGTACTTC
CASSFPPWGRMGQETQYF
>TRBV9|few|TRBD1|TRBJ2-7
TGTGCCAGCAGCGTAGGGCAGGGGGCCAACGAGCAGTACTTC
CASSVGQGANEQYF
>TRBV24-1|many|.|TRBJ2-1
TGTGCCACCAGTGATGGAGGGAATGGCCACAATGAGCAGTTCTTC
CATSDGGNGHNEQFF
>TRBV6-2/TRBV6-3|many|.|TRBJ2-1
TGTGCCAGCAGTTACCTACCGGGGAGCTCCTACAATGAGCAGTTCTTC
CASSYLPGSSYNEQFF
>TRBV7-9|few|.|TRBJ2-7
TGTGCCAGCAGCACTGGGTACGAGCAGTACTTC
CASSTGYEQYF
>TRBV20-1|many|.|TRBJ2-6
TGCAGTGCTAGAGATGGGGGGGCCAACGTCCTGACTTTC
CSARDGGANVLTF
>TRBV10-2|many|TRBD2|TRBJ2-1
TGCGCCAGCGGACTAGCGGGAGAGAATGAGCAGTTCTTC
CASGLAGENEQFF
>TRBV7-9|.|.|TRBJ2-5
TGTGCCAGCAGCTTAGCGCTAGGGGTAGAGACCCAGTACTTC
CASSLALGVETQYF
>TRBV20-1|few|TRBD2|TRBJ2-7
TGCAGTGCTAGTGGGCTAGCGGGCGAACTTTACGAGCAGTACTTC
CSASGLAGELYEQYF
>TRBV3-1|few|.|TRBJ2-7
TGTGCCAGCAGCCAAGGACAACGGAGCTCCTACGAGCAGTACTTC
CASSQGQRSSYEQYF
>TRBV12-3/TRBV12-4|.|.|TRBJ2-2
TGTGCCAGCAGGCTAACAGCGAACACCGGGGAGCTGTTTTTT
CASRLTANTGELFF
>TRBV4-3|many|.|TRBJ1-2
TGCGCCAGCAGCCAAGATGCGGGACTGGGTGGCTACACCTTC
CASSQDAGLGGYTF
>TRBV12-3/TRBV12-4|.|.|TRBJ2-3
TGTGCCAGCAGCCCCCCGATTACAAATACGCAGTATTTT
CASSPPITNTQYF
>TRBV6-2/TRBV6-3|many|TRBD2|TRBJ2-1
TGTGCCAGCATCGCGGGAGGGGGATACAATGAGCAGTTCTTC
CASIAGGGYNEQFF
>TRBV27|many|.|TRBJ1-4
TGTGCCAGCAGTTTGGGGGGGGTAACTAATGAAAAACTGTTTTTT
CASSLGGVTNEKLFF
>TRBV2|many|.|TRBJ2-3
TGTGCCAGCATTCCTGTGGGTGGCACAGATACGCAGTATTTT
CASIPVGGTDTQYF
>TRBV12-3/TRBV12-4|many|TRBD2|TRBJ2-7
TGTGCCAGCAGCCCGTGGGAGCGGGGGGGCAGGCAGTACTTC
CASSPWERGGRQYF
>TRBV6-5|many|TRBD2|TRBJ2-7
TGTGCCAGCAGTTACTCGACGGGGGGAGGGTACGAGCAGTACTTC
CASSYSTGGGYEQYF
>TRBV4-2|.|TRBD1|TRBJ2-1
TGTGCCAGCAGCCAATACCCCGGGACAGAGGACTACAATGAGCAGTTCTTC
CASSQYPGTEDYNEQFF
>TRBV11-2|many|.|TRBJ2-3
TGTGCCAGCAGCATGACAGGAGGCGATACGCAGTATTTT
CASSMTGGDTQYF
>TRBV6-5|.|.|TRBJ2-2
TGTGTCAGCAGTTACGGGCCGAACACCGGGGAGCTGTTTTTT
CVSSYGPNTGELFF
>TRBV5-6|many|.|TRBJ2-5
TGTGCCAGCAGCTTGGTCCAGGGGAAGACCCAGTACTTC
CASSLVQGKTQYF
>TRBV7-9|few|.|TRBJ1-2
TGTGCCAGCAGCTTAGCGGGGATTGGCTACACCTTC
CASSLAGIGYTF
>TRBV27|many|TRBD1|TRBJ2-7
TGTGCCACAGGACAGGGGCTGGCCTACGAGCAGTACTTC
CATGQGLAYEQYF
>TRBV7-8|many|TRBD2|TRBJ2-2
TGTGCCAGCAGCGTTTTGGGGGGGACCACCACCGGGGAGCTGTTTTTT
CASSVLGGTTTGELFF
>TRBV7-9|many|TRBD2|TRBJ2-1
TGTGCCAGCAGCACCAGACTAGCGGACCCCGGGTATGAGCAGTTCTTC
CASSTRLADPGYEQFF
>TRBV12-3/TRBV12-4|many|.|TRBJ2-7
TGTGCCAGCAGTTTAGTCGGACTAACCTACGAGCAGTACTTC
CASSLVGLTYEQYF
>TRBV7-2|many|.|TRBJ2-1
TGTGCCAGCAGCTACAGGGTGGATGAGCAGTTCTTC
CASSYRVDEQFF
>TRBV12-3/TRBV12-4|many|.|TRBJ2-7
TGTGCCAGCAGTTTGGGGACCGAGCAGTACTTC
CASSLGTEQYF
>TRBV27|many|.|TRBJ2-1
TGTGCCAGCAGTTTATCGTGGGGGTTCGTGGAGCAGTTCTTC
CASSLSWGFVEQFF
>TRBV7-6|many|.|TRBJ1-5
TGTGCCAGCAGCTTAGACCCTTCGGATCAGCCCCAGCATTTT
CASSLDPSDQPQHF
>TRBV20-1|.|.|TRBJ2-7
TGCAGTGCCCAGACAGAGAACTACGAGCAGTACTTC
CSAQTENYEQYF
>TRBV15|few|.|TRBJ1-6
TGTGCCACCGCCGCTGATAGGTCCTATAATTCACCCCTCCACTTT
CATAADRSYNSPLHF
>TRBV5-6|few|.|TRBJ2-5
TGTGCCAGCAGCTGGGGGGGCGGGGCTGGAGAGACCCAGTACTTC
CASSWGGGAGETQYF
>TRBV27|many|TRBD2|TRBJ2-7
TGTGCCAGCATGACGGGACTAGCGGGAACCTACGAGCAGTACTTC
CASMTGLAGTYEQYF
>TRBV13|few|TRBD1|TRBJ2-7
TGTGCCAGCAGCTTAGGGCAGGGGGAATACGAGCAGTACTTC
CASSLGQGEYEQYF
>TRBV30|once|TRBD2|TRBJ2-3
TGTGCCTGGGAGCGGGAGAACACAGATACGCAGTATTTT
CAWERENTDTQYF
>TRBV6-5|many|TRBD1|TRBJ1-6
TGTGCCAGCACGACAGGGGTGGCCTCACCCCTCCACTTT
CASTTGVASPLHF
>TRBV27|many|TRBD2|TRBJ2-5
TGTGCCACCCGCGGGGGGGAGACCCAGTACTTC
CATRGGETQYF
>TRBV27|.|.|TRBJ1-2
TGTGCCAGCAGTCCCTTTGGGGACAACTATGGCTACACCTTC
CASSPFGDNYGYTF
>TRBV7-2|many|.|TRBJ2-1
TGTGCCAGCAGCTTAGGAGCCCTTGAGCAGTTCTTC
CASSLGALEQFF
>TRBV12-3/TRBV12-4|many|.|TRBJ2-3
TGTGCCAGCACCCAGGATGGCTCAAATACGCAGTATTTT
CASTQDGSNTQYF
>TRBV7-8|few|TRBD1|TRBJ2-7
TGTGCCAGCAGCTCGCGACAGGGGGTCCCCTACGAGCAGTACTTC
CASSSRQGVPYEQYF
>TRBV4-2|many|.|TRBJ1-1
TGTGCCAGCAGCCAAGAGGGGGGAGGCGCTGAAGCTTTCTTT
CASSQEGGGAEAFF
>TRBV4-1|few|.|TRBJ1-1
TGCGCCAGCAGCCAAGATATGGGGGAAGCTTTCTTT
CASSQDMGEAFF
>TRBV20-1|many|TRBD2|TRBJ2-1
TGCAGTGCTAGAGTGGCGGGGGGGACCCCTAACAATGAGCAGTTCTTC
CSARVAGGTPNNEQFF
>TRBV28|few|.|TRBJ1-4
TGTGCCAGCAGGTATCGAGCTAATGAAAAACTGTTTTTT
CASRYRANEKLFF